The sequence of this TCR beta chain was determined in a study of radiation and T cells in renal cell carcinoma. On this clone itself: Its antigen is undetermined.

Time point in this sample: blood 4 weeks post-SBRT, at nephrectomy. Treatment of the sample: 15 Gy SBRT to primary tumor, nephrectomy 4 weeks later. This renal cell carcinoma was of the clear cell type. The study's findings and limits: From baseline, blood top tumor clonotypes peaked at 2 weeks post-radiation. Baseline intratumoral clonotype presence is unknown without pretreatment biopsies.

TCRdb's copy holds only in-frame clones and misses some; the assay was immunoSEQ multiplex PCR. The repertoire holds about 83,000 clones, with 83% as singletons. In germline, CDR1 is SGHRS, CDR2 YFSETQ. The CDR3 runs 13 residues. Deletions cut 4 bases from V and 2 bases from J, with 9 bases between. This clonotype originated in a woman aged 55 to 70 with renal cell carcinoma. Material: blood, obtained from a patient whose treatment included radiotherapy and nephrectomy. The gene calls are TRBV5-1 and TRBJ2-5, with D hard to call. CDR3 region: CASSRVSQETQYF. Here the CDR3 DNA reads TGCGCCAGCAGCCGAGTATCACAAGAGACCCAGTACTTC.